This T cell receptor beta chain originates from a study of T cells in Graves' hyperthyroidism and ophthalmopathy. Whole-study context: Staff took peripheral blood when the initial diagnosis was made, before any treatment began.

Used for diagnoses were clinical symptoms, serum thyroxine and TRAb, thyroid ultrasound and orbital computed tomography. Findings of the study overall: The authors' 13 V-J model separated ophthalmopathy from stable hyperthyroidism. In blood, most of the thyroid clonotypes expanded above 0.001 were also present.

This clonotype appeared a few times. Its specificity is not known. There were TCR beta CDR3 regions amplified from RNA transcripts. The HTBI primer set drove a first-round RT-PCR of the TCR CDR3. One entry per CDR3 protein, called by TCRdb with MiXCR from the multiplex PCR reads. Here the sample spans about 270,000 distinct CDR3 sequences, 22% being singletons. The CDR3 length is 18 residues. CDR1 LGHDT and CDR2 YNNKEL come from the germline V gene (reference sequence). Germline trimming cut 8 bases from V and 6 bases from J; bases unmatched to any gene: 20. The chain uses TRBV3-1 and TRBJ2-1; TRBD2 agrees at 9 bases. The source of this sequence is a man aged 30-40 years with Graves' ophthalmopathy. The sequencing sample was made of blood. The CDR3 DNA reads as TGTGCCAGCTCCCGCGGACAGGTGGCTAGCGGGAATTCCAATGAGCAGTTCTTC. Translated: CASSRGQVASGNSNEQFF.